This T cell receptor (beta chain) was documented in a study of CD8+ T cells in alopecia areata. Sequencing used cDNA as its template, made by extracting RNA and reverse transcribing it. Some clones are missing from TCRdb's copy, which holds only in-frame ones; the method was immunoSEQ multiplex PCR. Of some 200,000 clones in the sample, around three fifths were seen once. As for treatment: oral pan-JAK inhibitor, 5-10 mg twice daily. The TCR originated in a human donor with alopecia areata. This specimen was CD8+ T cells sorted from blood, taken at week 24, from a patient treated with tofacitinib.

The CDR3 DNA is TGTGCCAGCAGCCCCTCGGGGAATGAGCAGTTCTTC. Protein sequence: CASSPSGNEQFF. The V gene is TRBV9, the J gene TRBJ2-1, with D possibly matching TRBD2 (5 bases). V was clipped by 4 bases and J by 7 bases, with 9 bases between them. Germline CDR1 SGDLS, CDR2 YYNGEE. The CDR3 totals 12 residues.